This TCR beta chain is drawn from a study of blood T cell repertoires in COVID-19. Overall study context: Specimens from acute and convalescent COVID-19 originated in the United States, Italy and Spain. PBMCs, B-cell-depleted T cells, or T cells were the source of the cDNA or gDNA that made up the material.

Methods used by the authors: It was from reference gene primer amplification that nucleated cell counts were estimated. Profiled with immunoSEQ multiplex PCR; TCRdb holds only in-frame clones, not every one. D and trimming were read from the DNA, whereas the V and J calls and clone size are those reported in that table. The sample consists of 200,000 to 250,000 clones, around 88% of them appearing once. Trimming shortened V by 4 bases and J by 2 bases, and 13 bases separated the two germline ends. Per germline, CDR1 SGHKS and CDR2 YYEKEE (reference sequence). The CDR3 is 15 amino acids. This TCR came from a man younger than 35 with active or convalescent COVID-19. Material: peripheral blood. The chain combines TRBV5-5 with TRBJ1-3; D ambiguous. DNA of the CDR3: TGTGCCAGCAGCGTACGGGGAGTTACTGGAAACACCATATATTTT. It specifies CASSVRGVTGNTIYF.